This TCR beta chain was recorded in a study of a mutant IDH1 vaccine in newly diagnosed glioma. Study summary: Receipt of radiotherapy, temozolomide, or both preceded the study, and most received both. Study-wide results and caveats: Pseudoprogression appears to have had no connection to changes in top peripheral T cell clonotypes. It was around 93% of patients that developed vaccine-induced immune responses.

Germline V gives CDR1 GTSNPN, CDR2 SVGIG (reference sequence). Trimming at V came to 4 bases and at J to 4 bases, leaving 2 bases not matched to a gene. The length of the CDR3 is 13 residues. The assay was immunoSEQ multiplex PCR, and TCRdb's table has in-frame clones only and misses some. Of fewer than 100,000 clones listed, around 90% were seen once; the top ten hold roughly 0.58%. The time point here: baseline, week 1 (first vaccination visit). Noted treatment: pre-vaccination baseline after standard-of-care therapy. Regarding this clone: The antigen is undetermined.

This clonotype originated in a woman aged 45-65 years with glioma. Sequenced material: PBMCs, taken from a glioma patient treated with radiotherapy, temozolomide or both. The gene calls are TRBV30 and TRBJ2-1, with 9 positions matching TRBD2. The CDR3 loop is CAWTLAGYNEQFF. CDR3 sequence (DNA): TGTGCCTGGACCCTAGCGGGATACAATGAGCAGTTCTTC.